One and the same sample provided the 8 T cell receptor beta chains below, sequenced in a study of T cell repertoires in cytomegalovirus infection. Their specific antigens are unknown. TCRdb ran MiXCR on the reads and lists one entry per CDR3 protein. The table includes 800,000 to 950,000 distinct CDR3 sequences, about 33% detected once. Sequences were derived from cultured CD8+ T cells from PBMCs, sampled from culture after CMV antigen stimulation. The receptor source for this set is a human donor in good health (CMV status not recorded). Some clones in this sample may be carry-over from other donors' samples.

Many counts were recorded for this clonotype. This chain connects TRBV7-8 to TRBJ2-7; the D is unclear. Trimming shortened V by 1 base and J by 2 bases, and 12 bases separated the two germline ends. In germline, CDR1 is SGHVS, CDR2 FQNEAQ. The CDR3 sequence is 15 residues long. CDR3 in amino acids: CASSLGVGNPYEQYV. Written as DNA, the CDR3 is TGTGCCAGCAGCTTAGGGGTGGGGAACCCCTACGAGCAGTACGTC.

This clonotype came up a few times. This chain joins TRBV7-6 and TRBJ2-7; D is ambiguous. This CDR3 spans 12 amino acids. V lost 4 bases, J lost 4 bases, and 8 bases lay in between. Germline V gene lookup returns CDR1 SGHVS and CDR2 FNYEAQ. CDR3 DNA: TGTGCCAGCAGCTCACTCCAGTACGAGCAGTACTTC. This codes for CASSSLQYEQYF. Full variable domain (rest looked up from reference TRBV7-6 and TRBJ2-7): GAGVSQSPRYKVTKRGQDVALRCDPISGHVSLYWYRQALGQGPEFLTYFNYEAQQDKSGLPNDRFSAERPEGSISTLTIQRTEQRDSAMYRCASSSLQYEQYFGPGTRLTVT.

V gene TRBV19 combines with J gene TRBJ1-2; D unresolved. CDR3 size: 13 residues. Deletions cut 3 bases from V and 2 bases from J, with 7 bases between. CDR1 and CDR2 from the germline V gene are LNHDA and SQIVND (reference sequence). The CDR3 DNA follows: TGTGCCAGTAGTATTGGATCCAACTATGGCTACACCTTC. Protein sequence: CASSIGSNYGYTF.

This clonotype was seen more than once but under ten times. The chain has TRBV19 and TRBJ2-1; possibly TRBD1 or TRBD2 for D (5 bases each). This CDR3 region has 17 residues. Deletions cut 5 bases from V and 3 bases from J, with 20 bases between. Germline lookup yields CDR1 LNHDA and CDR2 SQIVND (reference sequence). Written as DNA, the CDR3 is TGTGCCAGTAGTCGTCCCTCCGGGACCGAAGACTACAATGAGCAGTTCTTC. Protein sequence: CASSRPSGTEDYNEQFF.

This clonotype appeared many times. CDR3 sequence reads: CASSVWNTEAFF. The DNA for the CDR3 is TGTGCCAGCAGTGTTTGGAACACTGAAGCTTTCTTT. This sequence joins TRBV2 and TRBJ1-1; no firm D call. Germline assignment: CDR1 SNHLY and CDR2 FYNNEI. V lost 4 bases and J 1 base, leaving 4 bases between the germline ends. CDR3 size: 12 residues.

In this sample, this clonotype turned up a few times. The chain has TRBV27 and TRBJ1-1; D unresolved. The CDR3 totals 11 residues. V lost 7 bases and J 8 bases, leaving 11 bases between the germline ends. The germline V gene encodes CDR1 MNHEY and CDR2 SMNVEV (reference sequence). The CDR3 region is CASKSGSEAFF. CDR3 nucleotide sequence: TGTGCCAGCAAATCGGGCAGCGAAGCTTTCTTT.

This clonotype was counted at least ten times. The chain has TRBV7-8 and TRBJ1-2, with D perhaps TRBD1 (5 bases). The CDR3 length is 15 residues. Germline values: CDR1 SGHVS, CDR2 FQNEAQ. V gave up 5 bases and J gave up 3 bases, with 16 bases separating them. The DNA for the CDR3 is TGTGCCAGCAGCCCGAGGGGTACGAAGGACTATGGCTACACCTTC. Amino acid sequence: CASSPRGTKDYGYTF.

The chain employs TRBV9 and TRBJ2-3; D assignment may be TRBD1 or TRBD2 (5 bases each). The CDR3 covers 15 residues. In germline, CDR1 is SGDLS, CDR2 YYNGEE. V gave up 1 base and J gave up 2 bases, with 11 bases separating them. CDR3 loop: CASSVRGRLTDTQYF. CDR3 nucleotides: TGTGCCAGCAGCGTAAGGGGACGTCTCACAGATACGCAGTATTTT.